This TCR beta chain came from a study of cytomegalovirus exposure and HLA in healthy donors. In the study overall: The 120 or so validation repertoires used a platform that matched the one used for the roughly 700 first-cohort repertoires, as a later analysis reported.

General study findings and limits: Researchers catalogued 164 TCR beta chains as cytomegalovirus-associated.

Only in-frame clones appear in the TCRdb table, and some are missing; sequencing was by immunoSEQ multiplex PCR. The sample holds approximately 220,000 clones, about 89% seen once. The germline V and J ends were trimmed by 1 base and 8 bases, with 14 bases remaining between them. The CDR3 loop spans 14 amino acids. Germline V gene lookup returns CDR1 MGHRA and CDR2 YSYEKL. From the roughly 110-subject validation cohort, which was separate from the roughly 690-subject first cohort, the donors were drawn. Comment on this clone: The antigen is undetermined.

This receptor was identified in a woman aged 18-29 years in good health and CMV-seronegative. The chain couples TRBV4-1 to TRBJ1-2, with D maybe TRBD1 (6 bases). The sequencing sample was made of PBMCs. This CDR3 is CASSQGQGMFGYTF. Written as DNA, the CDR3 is TGCGCCAGCAGCCAAGGGCAGGGGATGTTCGGCTACACCTTC.